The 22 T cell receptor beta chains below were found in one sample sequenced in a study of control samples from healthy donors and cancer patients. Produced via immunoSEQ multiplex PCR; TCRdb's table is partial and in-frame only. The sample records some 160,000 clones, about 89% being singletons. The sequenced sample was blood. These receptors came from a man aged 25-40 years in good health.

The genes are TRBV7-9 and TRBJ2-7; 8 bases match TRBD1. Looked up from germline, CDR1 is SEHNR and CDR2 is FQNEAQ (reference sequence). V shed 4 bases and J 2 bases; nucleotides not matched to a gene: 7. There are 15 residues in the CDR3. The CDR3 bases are TGTGCCAGCAGCTCAAGGACAGGGACCCCCTACGAGCAGTACTTC. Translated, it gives CASSSRTGTPYEQYF.

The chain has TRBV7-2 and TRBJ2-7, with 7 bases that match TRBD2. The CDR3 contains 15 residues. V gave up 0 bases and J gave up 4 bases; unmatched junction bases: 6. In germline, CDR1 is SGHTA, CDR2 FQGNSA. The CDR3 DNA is TGTGCCAGCAGCTTAGCGGGGGGGGTCCAATACGAGCAGTACTTC. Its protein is CASSLAGGVQYEQYF.

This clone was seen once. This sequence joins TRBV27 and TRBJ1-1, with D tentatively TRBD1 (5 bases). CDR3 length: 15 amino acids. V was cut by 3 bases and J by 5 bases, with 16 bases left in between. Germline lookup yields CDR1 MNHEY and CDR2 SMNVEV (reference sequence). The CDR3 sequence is CASSFVRGGETEAFF. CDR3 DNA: TGTGCCAGCAGTTTTGTTCGGGGGGGGGAGACTGAAGCTTTCTTT.

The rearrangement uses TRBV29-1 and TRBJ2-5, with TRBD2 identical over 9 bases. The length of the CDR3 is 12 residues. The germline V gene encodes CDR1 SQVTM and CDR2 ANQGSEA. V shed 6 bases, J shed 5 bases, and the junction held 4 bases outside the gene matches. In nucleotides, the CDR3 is TGCAGCGTATTAGCGGGAGAGGAGACCCAGTACTTC. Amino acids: CSVLAGEETQYF.

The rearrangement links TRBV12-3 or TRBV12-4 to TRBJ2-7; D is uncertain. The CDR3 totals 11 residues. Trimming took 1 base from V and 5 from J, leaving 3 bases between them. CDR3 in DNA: TGTGCCAGCAGTTTAGAACACGAGCAGTACTTC. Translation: CASSLEHEQYF.

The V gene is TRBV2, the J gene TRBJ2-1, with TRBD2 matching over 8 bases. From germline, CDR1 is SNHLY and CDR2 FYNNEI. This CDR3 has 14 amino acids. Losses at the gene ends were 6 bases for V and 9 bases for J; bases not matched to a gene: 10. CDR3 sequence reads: CASSGLAVSGEQFF. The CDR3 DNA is TGTGCCAGCAGCGGACTAGCTGTCTCCGGTGAGCAGTTCTTC.

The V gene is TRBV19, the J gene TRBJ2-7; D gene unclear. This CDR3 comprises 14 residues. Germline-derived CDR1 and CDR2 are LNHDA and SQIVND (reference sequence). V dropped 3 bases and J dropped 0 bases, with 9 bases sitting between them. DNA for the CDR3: TGTGCCAGTAGTATCACGACGGGCTCCTACGAGCAGTACTTC. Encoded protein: CASSITTGSYEQYF.

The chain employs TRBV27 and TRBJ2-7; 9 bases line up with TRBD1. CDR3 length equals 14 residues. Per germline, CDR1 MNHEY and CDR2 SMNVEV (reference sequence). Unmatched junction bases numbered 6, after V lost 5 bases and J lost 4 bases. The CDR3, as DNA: TGTGCCAGCAGTATGACAGGGGGGGGGTACGAGCAGTACTTC. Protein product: CASSMTGGGYEQYF.

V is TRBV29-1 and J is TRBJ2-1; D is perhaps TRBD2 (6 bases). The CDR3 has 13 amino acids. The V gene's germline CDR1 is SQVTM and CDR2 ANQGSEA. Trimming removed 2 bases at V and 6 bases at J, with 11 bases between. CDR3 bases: TGCAGCGTTGAATTACGACTAGTCAATGAGCAGTTCTTC. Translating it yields CSVELRLVNEQFF.

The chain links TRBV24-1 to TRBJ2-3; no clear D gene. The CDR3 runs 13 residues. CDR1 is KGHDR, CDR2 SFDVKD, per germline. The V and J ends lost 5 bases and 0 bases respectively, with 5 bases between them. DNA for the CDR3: TGTGCCACCAGTGCCTCTAGCACAGATACGCAGTATTTT. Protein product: CATSASSTDTQYF.

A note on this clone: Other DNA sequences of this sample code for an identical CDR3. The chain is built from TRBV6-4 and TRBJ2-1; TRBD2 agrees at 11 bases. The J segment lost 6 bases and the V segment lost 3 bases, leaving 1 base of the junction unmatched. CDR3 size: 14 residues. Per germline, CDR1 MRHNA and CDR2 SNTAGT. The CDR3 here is CASSETSGSNEQFF. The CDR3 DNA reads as TGTGCCAGCAGTGAAACTAGCGGGAGCAATGAGCAGTTCTTC.

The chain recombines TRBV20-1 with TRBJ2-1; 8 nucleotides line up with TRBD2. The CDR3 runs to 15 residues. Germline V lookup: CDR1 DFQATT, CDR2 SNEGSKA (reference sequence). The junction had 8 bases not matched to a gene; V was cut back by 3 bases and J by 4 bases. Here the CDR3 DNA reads TGCAGTGCTAGTCCGGGCCTAGCGGGTTACAATGAGCAGTTCTTC. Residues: CSASPGLAGYNEQFF.

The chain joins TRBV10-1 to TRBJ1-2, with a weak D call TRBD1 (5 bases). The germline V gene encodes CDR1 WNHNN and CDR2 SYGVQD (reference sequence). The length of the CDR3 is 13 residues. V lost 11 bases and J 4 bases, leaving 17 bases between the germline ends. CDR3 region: CAGRQLPSYGYTF. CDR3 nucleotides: TGCGCCGGCCGACAGCTCCCTTCCTATGGCTACACCTTC.

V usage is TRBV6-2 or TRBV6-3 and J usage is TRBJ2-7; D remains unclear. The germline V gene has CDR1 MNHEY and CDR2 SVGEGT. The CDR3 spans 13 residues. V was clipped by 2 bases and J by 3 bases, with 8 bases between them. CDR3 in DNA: TGTGCCAGCAGTTACGCGACCAACTACGAGCAGTACTTC. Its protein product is CASSYATNYEQYF.

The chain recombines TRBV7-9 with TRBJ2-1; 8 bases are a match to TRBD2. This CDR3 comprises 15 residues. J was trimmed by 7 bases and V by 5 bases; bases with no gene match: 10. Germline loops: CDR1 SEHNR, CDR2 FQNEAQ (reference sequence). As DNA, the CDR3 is TGTGCCAGCAGCCGTCCGGGACTAGGTGGGAATGAGCAGTTCTTC. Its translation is CASSRPGLGGNEQFF. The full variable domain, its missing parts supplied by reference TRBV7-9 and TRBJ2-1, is DTGVSQNPRHKITKRGQNVTFRCDPISEHNRLYWYRQTLGQGPEFLTYFQNEAQLEKSRLLSDRFSAERPKGSFSTLEIQRTEQGDSAMYLCASSRPGLGGNEQFFGPGTRLTVL.

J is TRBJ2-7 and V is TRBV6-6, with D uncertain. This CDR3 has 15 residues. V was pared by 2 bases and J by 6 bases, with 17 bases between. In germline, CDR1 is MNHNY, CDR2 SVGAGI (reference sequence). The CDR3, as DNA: TGTGCCAGCAGTTACGATCAGCTAGTGGCTTCCGAGCAGTACTTC. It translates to CASSYDQLVASEQYF.

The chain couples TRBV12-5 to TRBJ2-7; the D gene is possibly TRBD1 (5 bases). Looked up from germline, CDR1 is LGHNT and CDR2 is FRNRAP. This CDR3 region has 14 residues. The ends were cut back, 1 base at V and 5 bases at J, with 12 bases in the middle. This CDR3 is CASGLAGKMDEQYF. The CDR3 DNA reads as TGTGCTAGTGGTTTGGCAGGGAAAATGGACGAGCAGTACTTC.

The CDR3 here is CASQEDRAYNSPLHF. Here the CDR3 DNA reads TGTGCCAGCCAAGAGGACAGGGCCTATAATTCACCCCTCCACTTT. The chain is built from TRBV2 and TRBJ1-6; TRBD1 agrees at 8 bases. This CDR3 has 15 amino acids. V lost 8 bases, J lost 2 bases, and 5 bases stayed unmatched. The germline V gene encodes CDR1 SNHLY and CDR2 FYNNEI. The whole variable domain, filled in from reference TRBV2 and TRBJ1-6, reads EPEVTQTPSHQVTQMGQEVILRCVPISNHLYFYWYRQILGQKVEFLVSFYNNEISEKSEIFDDQFSVERPDGSNFTLKIRSTKLEDSAMYFCASQEDRAYNSPLHFGNGTRLTVT.

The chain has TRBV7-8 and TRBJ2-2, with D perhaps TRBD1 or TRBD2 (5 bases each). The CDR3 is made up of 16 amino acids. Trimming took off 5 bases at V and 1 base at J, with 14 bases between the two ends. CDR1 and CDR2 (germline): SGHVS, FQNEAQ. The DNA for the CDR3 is TGTGCCAGCAGCCCAGCGGCGACAGAGAACACCGGGGAGCTGTTTTTT. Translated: CASSPAATENTGELFF.

DNA of the CDR3: TGTGCCGGGGGGGGCGTATCTGGAAACACCATATATTTT. Translating it yields CAGGGVSGNTIYF. The chain couples TRBV4-2 to TRBJ1-3, with D perhaps TRBD1 (6 bases). From germline, CDR1 is LGHNA and CDR2 YNFKEQ. Trimming took off 11 bases at V and 1 base at J, with 12 bases between the two ends. The CDR3 has 13 amino acids.

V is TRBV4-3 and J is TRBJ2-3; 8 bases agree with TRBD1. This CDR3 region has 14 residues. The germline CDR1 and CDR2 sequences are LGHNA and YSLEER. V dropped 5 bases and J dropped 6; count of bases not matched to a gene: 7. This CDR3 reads CASSSRGRGDTQYF. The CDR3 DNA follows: TGCGCCAGCAGCTCCAGGGGGCGAGGGGATACGCAGTATTTT.

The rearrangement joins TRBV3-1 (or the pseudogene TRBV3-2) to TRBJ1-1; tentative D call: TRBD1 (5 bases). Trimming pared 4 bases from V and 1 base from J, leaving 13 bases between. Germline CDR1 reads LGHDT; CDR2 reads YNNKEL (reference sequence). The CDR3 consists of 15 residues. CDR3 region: CASSLLVGGNTEAFF. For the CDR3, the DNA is TGTGCCAGCAGCCTCTTGGTGGGGGGGAACACTGAAGCTTTCTTT.